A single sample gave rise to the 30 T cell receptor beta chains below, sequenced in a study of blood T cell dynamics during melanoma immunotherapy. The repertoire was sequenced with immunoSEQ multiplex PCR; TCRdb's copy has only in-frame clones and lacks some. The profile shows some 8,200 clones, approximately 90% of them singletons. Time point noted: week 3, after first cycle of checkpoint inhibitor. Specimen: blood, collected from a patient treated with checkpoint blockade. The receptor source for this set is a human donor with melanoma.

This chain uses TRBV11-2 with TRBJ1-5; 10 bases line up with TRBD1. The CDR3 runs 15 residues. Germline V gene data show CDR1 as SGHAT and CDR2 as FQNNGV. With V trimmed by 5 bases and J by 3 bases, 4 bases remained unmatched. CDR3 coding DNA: TGTGCCAGCAGCCCCGGGACAGGGGTCAATCAGCCCCAGCATTTT. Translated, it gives CASSPGTGVNQPQHF. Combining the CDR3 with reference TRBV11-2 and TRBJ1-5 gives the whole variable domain EAGVAQSPRYKIIEKRQSVAFWCNPISGHATLYWYQQILGQGPKLLIQFQNNGVVDDSQLPKDRFSAERLKGVDSTLKIQPAKLEDSAVYLCASSPGTGVNQPQHFGDGTRLSIL.

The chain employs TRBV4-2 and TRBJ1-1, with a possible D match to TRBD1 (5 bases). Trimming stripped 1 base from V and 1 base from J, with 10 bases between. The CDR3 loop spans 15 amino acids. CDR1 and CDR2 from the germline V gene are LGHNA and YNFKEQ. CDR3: CASSQATGGNTEAFF. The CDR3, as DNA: TGTGCCAGCAGCCAAGCGACGGGGGGGAACACTGAAGCTTTCTTT.

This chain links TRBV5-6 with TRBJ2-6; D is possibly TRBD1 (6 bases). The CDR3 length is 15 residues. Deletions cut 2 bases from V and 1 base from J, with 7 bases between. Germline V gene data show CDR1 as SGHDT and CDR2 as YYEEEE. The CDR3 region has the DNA TGTGCCAGCAGCTTCAGGGGATCTGGGGCCAACGTCCTGACTTTC. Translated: CASSFRGSGANVLTF.

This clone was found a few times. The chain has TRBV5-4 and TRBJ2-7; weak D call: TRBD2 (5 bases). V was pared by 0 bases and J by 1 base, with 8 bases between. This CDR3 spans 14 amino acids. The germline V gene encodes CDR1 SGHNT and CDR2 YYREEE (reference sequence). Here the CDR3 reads CASSLGLPSYEQYF. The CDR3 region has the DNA TGTGCCAGCAGCTTGGGACTACCTTCCTACGAGCAGTACTTC.

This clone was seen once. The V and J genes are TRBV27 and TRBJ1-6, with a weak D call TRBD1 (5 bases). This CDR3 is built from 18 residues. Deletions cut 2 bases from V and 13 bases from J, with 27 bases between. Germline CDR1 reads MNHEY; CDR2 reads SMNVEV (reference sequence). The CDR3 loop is CASSLKGPRAEIPSPLHF. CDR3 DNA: TGTGCCAGCAGTTTAAAGGGACCGCGCGCGGAGATCCCTTCCCCCCTCCACTTT.

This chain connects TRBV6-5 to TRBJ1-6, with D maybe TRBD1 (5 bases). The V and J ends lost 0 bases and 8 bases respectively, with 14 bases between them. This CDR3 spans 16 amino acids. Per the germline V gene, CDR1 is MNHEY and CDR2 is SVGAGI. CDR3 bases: TGTGCCAGCAGTTACTCGATAGGTAGGGGATATTCACCCCTCCACTTT. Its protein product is CASSYSIGRGYSPLHF.

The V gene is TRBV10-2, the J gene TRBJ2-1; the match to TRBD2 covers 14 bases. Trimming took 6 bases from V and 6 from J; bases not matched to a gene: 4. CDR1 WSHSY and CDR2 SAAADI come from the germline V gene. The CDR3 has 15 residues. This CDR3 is CASRGTSGSANEQFF. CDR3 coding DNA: TGCGCCAGCAGGGGGACTAGCGGGAGCGCCAATGAGCAGTTCTTC.

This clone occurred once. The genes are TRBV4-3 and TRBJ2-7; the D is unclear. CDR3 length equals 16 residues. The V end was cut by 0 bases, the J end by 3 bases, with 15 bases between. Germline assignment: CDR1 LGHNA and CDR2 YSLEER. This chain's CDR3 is CASSQEDRVFYYEQYF. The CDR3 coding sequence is TGCGCCAGCAGCCAAGAAGACCGGGTCTTCTACTACGAGCAGTACTTC.

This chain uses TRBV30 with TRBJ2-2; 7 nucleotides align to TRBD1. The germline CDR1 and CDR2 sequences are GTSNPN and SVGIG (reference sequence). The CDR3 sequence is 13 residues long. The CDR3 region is CALGQFRTGELFF. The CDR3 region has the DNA TGTGCTTTGGGACAGTTCCGTACCGGGGAGCTGTTTTTT. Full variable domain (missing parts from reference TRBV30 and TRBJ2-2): SQTIHQWPATLVQPVGSPLSLECTVEGTSNPNLYWYRQAAGRGLQLLFYSVGIGQISSEVPQNLSASRPQDRQFILSSKKLLLSDSGFYLCALGQFRTGELFFGEGSRLTVL.

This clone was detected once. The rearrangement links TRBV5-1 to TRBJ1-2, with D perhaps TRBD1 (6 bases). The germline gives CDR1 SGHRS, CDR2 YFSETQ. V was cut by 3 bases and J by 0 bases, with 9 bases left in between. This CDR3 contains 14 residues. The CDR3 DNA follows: TGCGCCAGCAGCTGGGACACCCCTAACTATGGCTACACCTTC. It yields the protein CASSWDTPNYGYTF.

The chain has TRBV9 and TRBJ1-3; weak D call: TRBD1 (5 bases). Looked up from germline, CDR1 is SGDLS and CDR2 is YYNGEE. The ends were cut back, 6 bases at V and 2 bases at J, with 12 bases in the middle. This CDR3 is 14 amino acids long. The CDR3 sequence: CASNPGLTGNTIYF. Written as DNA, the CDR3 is TGTGCCAGCAACCCGGGGCTCACTGGAAACACCATATATTTT.

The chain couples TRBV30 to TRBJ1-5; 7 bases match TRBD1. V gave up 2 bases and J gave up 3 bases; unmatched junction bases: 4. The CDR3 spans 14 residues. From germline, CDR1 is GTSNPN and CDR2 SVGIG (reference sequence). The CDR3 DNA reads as TGTGCCTGGAGTCGGGACAGACTCAATCAGCCCCAGCATTTT. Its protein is CAWSRDRLNQPQHF.

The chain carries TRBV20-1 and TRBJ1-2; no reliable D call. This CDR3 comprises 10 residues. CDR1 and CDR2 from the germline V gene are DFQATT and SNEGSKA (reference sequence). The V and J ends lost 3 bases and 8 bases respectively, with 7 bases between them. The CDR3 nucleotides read TGCAGTGCTAGTAAGGGAGGCTACACCTTC. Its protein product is CSASKGGYTF.

DNA of the CDR3: TGCGCCAGCAGCCCCAAGACGGGGGATATGGGCTACGAGCAGTACTTC. Translating gives CASSPKTGDMGYEQYF. The V and J genes are TRBV4-1 and TRBJ2-7, with D perhaps TRBD2 (6 bases). The CDR3 has 16 residues. V was trimmed by 4 bases and J by 3 bases, leaving 19 bases between them. The germline gives CDR1 MGHRA, CDR2 YSYEKL.

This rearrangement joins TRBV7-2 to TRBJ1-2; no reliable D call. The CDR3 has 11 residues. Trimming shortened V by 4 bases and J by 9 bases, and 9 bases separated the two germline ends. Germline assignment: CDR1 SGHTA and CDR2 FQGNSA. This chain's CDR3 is CASSSGPSYTF. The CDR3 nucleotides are TGTGCCAGCAGCTCCGGCCCTAGCTACACCTTC.

In DNA, the CDR3 is TGCAGCGTTGTTTCGGACACCGTAGACACTGAAGCTTTCTTT. Amino acids: CSVVSDTVDTEAFF. The chain combines TRBV29-1 with TRBJ1-1; D might be TRBD1 (5 bases). V dropped 4 bases and J dropped 3 bases, with 15 bases sitting between them. The CDR3 is 14 amino acids. The germline V gene encodes CDR1 SQVTM and CDR2 ANQGSEA.

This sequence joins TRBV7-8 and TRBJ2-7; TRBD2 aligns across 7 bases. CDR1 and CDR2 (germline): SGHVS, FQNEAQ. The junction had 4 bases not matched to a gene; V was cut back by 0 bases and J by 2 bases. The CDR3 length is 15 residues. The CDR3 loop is CASSLATGTTYEQYF. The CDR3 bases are TGTGCCAGCAGCTTAGCCACCGGGACTACCTACGAGCAGTACTTC.

CDR3 sequence reads: CASSFAGRFHF. The CDR3 DNA follows: TGTGCCAGCAGCTTCGCCGGGCGTTTCCACTTT. The chain employs TRBV6-5 and TRBJ1-6; D unclear. V lost 6 bases, J lost 17 bases, and 14 bases lay in between. This CDR3 region has 11 residues. Germline V lookup: CDR1 MNHEY, CDR2 SVGAGI.

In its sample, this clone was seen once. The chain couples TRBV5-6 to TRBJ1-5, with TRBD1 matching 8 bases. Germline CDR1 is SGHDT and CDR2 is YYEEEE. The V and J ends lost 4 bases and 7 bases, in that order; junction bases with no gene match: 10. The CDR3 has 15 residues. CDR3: CASSLGQGKGQPQHF. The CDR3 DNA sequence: TGTGCCAGCAGCCTAGGACAGGGTAAAGGACAGCCCCAGCATTTT.

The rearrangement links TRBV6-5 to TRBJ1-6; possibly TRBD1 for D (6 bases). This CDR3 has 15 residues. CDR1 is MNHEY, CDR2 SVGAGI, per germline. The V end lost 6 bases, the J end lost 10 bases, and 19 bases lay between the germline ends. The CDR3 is CASSQDSNPNSPLHF. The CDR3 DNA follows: TGTGCCAGCAGCCAGGACAGCAACCCCAACTCACCCCTCCACTTT.

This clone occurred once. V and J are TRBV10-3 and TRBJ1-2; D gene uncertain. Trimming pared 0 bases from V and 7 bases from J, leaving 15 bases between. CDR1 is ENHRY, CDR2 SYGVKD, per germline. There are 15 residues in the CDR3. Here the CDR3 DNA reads TGTGCCATCAGTGAGTCGGGAGACCTTCGGTTTGGCTACACCTTC. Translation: CAISESGDLRFGYTF.

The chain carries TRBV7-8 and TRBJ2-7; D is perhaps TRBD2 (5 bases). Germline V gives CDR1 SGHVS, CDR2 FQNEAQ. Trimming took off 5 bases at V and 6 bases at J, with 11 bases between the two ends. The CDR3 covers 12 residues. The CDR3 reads CASSKIEGEQYF. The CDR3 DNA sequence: TGTGCCAGCAGCAAGATAGAGGGCGAGCAGTACTTC.

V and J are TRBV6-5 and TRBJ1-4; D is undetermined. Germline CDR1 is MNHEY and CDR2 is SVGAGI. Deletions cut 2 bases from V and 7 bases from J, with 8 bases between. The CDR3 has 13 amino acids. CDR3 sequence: CASSYEMGEKLFF. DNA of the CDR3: TGTGCCAGCAGTTACGAAATGGGTGAAAAACTGTTTTTT.

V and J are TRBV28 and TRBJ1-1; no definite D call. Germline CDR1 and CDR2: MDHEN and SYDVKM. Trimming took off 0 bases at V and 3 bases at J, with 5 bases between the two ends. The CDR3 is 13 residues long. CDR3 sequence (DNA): TGTGCCAGCAGTTTATGGACGGACACTGAAGCTTTCTTT. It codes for CASSLWTDTEAFF.

This CDR3 reads CASSFSGGHSYEQYF. The CDR3 DNA follows: TGCGCCAGCAGCTTTAGCGGGGGCCATTCCTACGAGCAGTACTTC. The chain is built from TRBV5-1 and TRBJ2-5; 9 bases are a match to TRBD2. The J call is in doubt because the DNA end fits TRBJ2-7 better. The CDR3 loop spans 15 amino acids. CDR1 and CDR2 from the germline V gene are SGHRS and YFSETQ.

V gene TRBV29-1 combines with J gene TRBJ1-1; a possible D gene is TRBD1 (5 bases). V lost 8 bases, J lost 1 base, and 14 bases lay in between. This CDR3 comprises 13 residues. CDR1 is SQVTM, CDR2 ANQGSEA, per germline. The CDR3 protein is CSYQPQGNTEAFF. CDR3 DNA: TGCAGCTACCAACCCCAGGGGAACACTGAAGCTTTCTTT.

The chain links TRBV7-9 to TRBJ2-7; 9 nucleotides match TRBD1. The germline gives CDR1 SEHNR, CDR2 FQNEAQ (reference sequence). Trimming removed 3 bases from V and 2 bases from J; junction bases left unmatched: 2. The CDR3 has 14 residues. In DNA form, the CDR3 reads TGTGCCAGCAGCTTGCGGACAGGGGCCTACGAGCAGTACTTC. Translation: CASSLRTGAYEQYF. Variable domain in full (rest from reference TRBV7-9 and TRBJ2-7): DTGVSQNPRHKITKRGQNVTFRCDPISEHNRLYWYRQTLGQGPEFLTYFQNEAQLEKSRLLSDRFSAERPKGSFSTLEIQRTEQGDSAMYLCASSLRTGAYEQYFGPGTRLTVT.

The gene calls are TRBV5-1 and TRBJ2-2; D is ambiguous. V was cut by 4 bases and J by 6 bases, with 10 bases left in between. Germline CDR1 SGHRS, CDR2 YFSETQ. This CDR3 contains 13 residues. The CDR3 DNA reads TGCGCCAGCAGCCCGCCTTCCCCCGGGGAGCTGTTTTTT. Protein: CASSPPSPGELFF.

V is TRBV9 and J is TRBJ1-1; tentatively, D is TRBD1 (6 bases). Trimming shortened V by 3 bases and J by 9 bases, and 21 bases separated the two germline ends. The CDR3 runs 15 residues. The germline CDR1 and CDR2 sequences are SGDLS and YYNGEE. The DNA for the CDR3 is TGTGCCAGCAGCGCGGAACAGGGTGGATGGTCAAAAGCTTTCTTT. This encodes CASSAEQGGWSKAFF. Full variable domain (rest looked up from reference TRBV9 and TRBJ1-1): DSGVTQTPKHLITATGQRVTLRCSPRSGDLSVYWYQQSLDQGLQFLIQYYNGEERAKGNILERFSAQQFPDLHSELNLSSLELGDSALYFCASSAEQGGWSKAFFGQGTRLTVV.

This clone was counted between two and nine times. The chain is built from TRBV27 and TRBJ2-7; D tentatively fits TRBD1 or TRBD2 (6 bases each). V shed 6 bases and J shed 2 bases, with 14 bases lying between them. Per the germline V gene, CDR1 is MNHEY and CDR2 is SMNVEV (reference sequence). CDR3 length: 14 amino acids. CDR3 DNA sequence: TGTGCCAGCAGGTCCCCGGGGGCTACCTACGAGCAGTACTTC. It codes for CASRSPGATYEQYF.